The rows below give T cell receptor beta chains drawn from one sample of a study of shared clonotypes between healthy human individuals. Sequenced by immunoSEQ multiplex PCR; TCRdb stores in-frame clones only, minus some. The sample carries around 1.5 million clones, approximately 98% recorded once. Sequencing used naive CD4+ T cells sorted from blood. The receptors stem from a man aged 30-40 years in good health. CDR3s include the opening cysteine and the closing phenylalanine or tryptophan. A D gene is named only where the DNA matches it firmly. Clone size is not always given. Where it is, it says once, few, many or a class for expanded clones.

clone size	D gene	V gene	J gene	CDR3 DNA	CDR3 protein
.	TRBD2	TRBV7-9	TRBJ2-7	TGTGCCAGCAGCAGAGCGGGAGGGGCCTACGAGCAGTACTTC	CASSRAGGAYEQYF
.	.	TRBV15	TRBJ1-5	TGTGCCACCAGCAACTATGGAGTTGGGTATAGCAATCAGCCCCAGCATTTT	CATSNYGVGYSNQPQHF
.	.	TRBV29-1	TRBJ1-2	TGCAGCGTTGGAGGAGTTAACTATGGCTACACCTTC	CSVGGVNYGYTF
once	TRBD1	TRBV29-1	TRBJ2-3	TGCAGCGTCCTACAGGGGACAGATACGCAGTATTTT	CSVLQGTDTQYF
.	.	TRBV5-1	TRBJ2-3	TGCGCCAGCCGGATGGGGAGCCTAGATACGCAGTATTTT	CASRMGSLDTQYF
.	.	TRBV5-4	TRBJ1-3	TGTGCCAGCAGCCGCAATCAGGGCGGCTCTGGAAACACCATATATTTT	CASSRNQGGSGNTIYF
.	TRBD1	TRBV2	TRBJ1-1	TGTGCCAGCAGTGTCTGGGGACAGGGGGGCTCTGAAGCTTTCTTT	CASSVWGQGGSEAFF
once	.	TRBV7-8	TRBJ1-4	TGTGCCAGCAGCTTAGGGGGTAGGGGGGAAAAACTGTTTTTT	CASSLGGRGEKLFF
.	.	TRBV5-4	TRBJ1-1	TGTGCCAGCAGCTTCCCGGGGAACACTGAAGCTTTCTTT	CASSFPGNTEAFF
.	.	TRBV18	TRBJ1-4	TGTGCCAGCTCATCAACGGGAGGGTTTGATGTTAAACTGTTTTTT	CASSSTGGFDVKLFF
.	.	TRBV7-6	TRBJ2-7	TGTGCCAGCAGCTTAGTACTGGACCATCAATACGAGCAGTACTTC	CASSLVLDHQYEQYF
.	.	TRBV5-1	TRBJ2-5	TGCGCCAGCAGCTTGCGCCCCACAGGGTCAGGAGAGACCCAGTACTTC	CASSLRPTGSGETQYF
.	TRBD1	TRBV6-1	TRBJ1-5	TGTGCCAGCAGTGGGGGGGGACAGTATACCAATCAGCCCCAGCATTTT	CASSGGGQYTNQPQHF
.	.	TRBV9	TRBJ2-5	TGTGCCAGCAACGAAGGGATGGGGACCCAGTACTTC	CASNEGMGTQYF
.	TRBD2	TRBV11-1	TRBJ2-1	TGTGCCAGCAGCTCCCGGACTAGCGGGAGACAGTTCTTC	CASSSRTSGRQFF